Listed below are T cell receptor beta chains from one sample, sequenced in a study of T cells in Graves' hyperthyroidism and ophthalmopathy. TCRdb passed the multiplex PCR reads through MiXCR, listing each CDR3 protein once. Found here are 600,000 to 650,000 distinct CDR3 sequences, about 17% of them singletons; the top ten hold over 3.5%. Material: blood. The receptors stem from a woman aged 25 to 39 with Graves' hyperthyroidism. Both conserved end residues are part of each CDR3. A clone size is listed for some rows: how often the clone was seen (once, few, many), or a class if it is expanded.

V	J	size	CDR3
TRBV28	TRBJ2-5	many	CASSLFTWGQGASEYF
TRBV20-1	TRBJ2-1	many	CSARDSGDWNEQFF
TRBV12-3/TRBV12-4	TRBJ2-7	.	CASSLSRDNYEQYF
TRBV19	TRBJ1-2	.	CASSIAVTGGARANYGYTF
TRBV12-3/TRBV12-4	TRBJ2-3	.	CASRRLAGRTQYF
TRBV24-1	TRBJ2-3	many	CATSDLRSTGTTQYF
TRBV6-2/TRBV6-3	TRBJ2-3	many	CASTNSGRATDTQYF
TRBV3-1	TRBJ2-7	many	CASSHFPAYEQYF
TRBV7-8	TRBJ2-1	many	CASSSWTSGLYNEQFF
TRBV6-1	TRBJ1-3	few	CASSRGAVSGNTIYF
TRBV27	TRBJ2-7	.	CASSLTAGSYEQYF
TRBV5-1	TRBJ2-5	few	CASSLEGTGFEETQYF
TRBV28	TRBJ2-7	many	CASSFLAGRDEQYF
TRBV5-1	TRBJ2-3	many	CASSLFGSSTDTQYF
TRBV7-8	TRBJ1-4	.	CASSLSSRVKLFF
TRBV12-3/TRBV12-4	TRBJ2-1	many	CASRTGGSYNEQFF
TRBV7-9	TRBJ2-2	.	CASSGGPLNTGELFF
TRBV13	TRBJ2-4	.	CASSSPLQGPIQYF
TRBV3-1	TRBJ1-1	many	CASSPYRGTVANTEAFF
TRBV18	TRBJ2-3	few	CASSPYGVAGTDTQYF
TRBV7-2	TRBJ2-1	few	CASSPDGAGGRQFF
TRBV12-3/TRBV12-4	TRBJ2-1	many	CATRESYNEQFF
TRBV5-1	TRBJ1-1	once	CASSLGRGLYTEAFF
TRBV19	TRBJ1-2	.	CASSILQERYGYTF
TRBV14	TRBJ1-1	.	CASSSGGLFNTEAFF
TRBV12-3/TRBV12-4	TRBJ2-7	.	CASSLSGGPSTYEQYF
TRBV25-1	TRBJ1-1	.	CASSESVGGNTEAFF
TRBV20-1	TRBJ2-1	medium-sized	CSARDYYNEQFF
TRBV20-1	TRBJ2-7	.	CSARYGSHEQYF
TRBV3-1	TRBJ2-1	few	CASSQEPWGEQFF
TRBV9	TRBJ1-3	.	CASSVAGEDTIYF
TRBV28	TRBJ1-5	few	CASSPTGTPGNQPQHF
TRBV9	TRBJ2-3	many	CASSPYDSRTDTQYF
TRBV5-1	TRBJ2-5	.	CASSPRPGQGSETQYF
TRBV19	TRBJ2-1	.	CASGPGGPYNEQFF
TRBV5-1	TRBJ2-1	few	CASSWREPTYNEQFF
TRBV7-9	TRBJ2-7	.	CASSPQYGLAVYEQYF
TRBV3-1	TRBJ2-1	many	CASSPPSGAYNEQFF
TRBV6-2/TRBV6-3	TRBJ1-1	.	CASREQLNTEAFF
TRBV28	TRBJ1-5	many	CASSGQGAIQPQHF
TRBV6-4	TRBJ2-6	few	CASSDRRASGANVLTF
TRBV27	TRBJ1-5	few	CASSLEATNQPQHF
TRBV24-1	TRBJ2-5	.	CATSPSGGYQETQYF
TRBV7-2	TRBJ1-2	.	CASSFLQGRDGYTF
TRBV4-3	TRBJ1-1	many	CASSQGPYAEAFF
TRBV7-2	TRBJ2-7	few	CASSWSRTGAYEQYF
TRBV7-3	TRBJ2-1	many	CASSYLAGASYNEQFF
TRBV29-1	TRBJ1-1	.	CSGTGGGNTEAFF
TRBV27	TRBJ2-7	many	CASSLQVSGMNEQYF
TRBV28	TRBJ2-7	.	CASSSPGTGVFEQYF
TRBV20-1	TRBJ1-4	few	CSAINRNEKLFF
TRBV27	TRBJ2-7	many	CASSFWGTSSYEQYF
TRBV7-2	TRBJ1-5	many	CASSTDGGGNQPQHF
TRBV5-1	TRBJ2-7	many	CASSLALTGTSAVSHYEQYF
TRBV6-5	TRBJ1-2	many	CASSYSGGYGYTF